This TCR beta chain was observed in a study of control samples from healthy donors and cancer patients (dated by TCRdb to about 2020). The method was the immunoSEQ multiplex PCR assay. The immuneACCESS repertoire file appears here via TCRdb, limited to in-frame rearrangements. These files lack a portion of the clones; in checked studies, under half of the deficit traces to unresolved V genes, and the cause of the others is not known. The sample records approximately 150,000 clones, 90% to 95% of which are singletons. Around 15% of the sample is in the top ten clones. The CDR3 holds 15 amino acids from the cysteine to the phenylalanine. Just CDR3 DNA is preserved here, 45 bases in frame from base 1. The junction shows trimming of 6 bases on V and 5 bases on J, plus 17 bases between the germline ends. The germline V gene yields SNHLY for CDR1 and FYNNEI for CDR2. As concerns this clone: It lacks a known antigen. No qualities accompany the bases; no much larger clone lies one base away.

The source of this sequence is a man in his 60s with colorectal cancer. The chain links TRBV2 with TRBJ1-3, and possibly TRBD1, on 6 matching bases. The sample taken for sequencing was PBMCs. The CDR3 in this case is CASSLSGGPRNTIYF. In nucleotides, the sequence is TGTGCCAGCAGCCTTTCCGGGGGGCCGCGAAACACCATATATTTT.